Listed below are T cell receptor beta chains from one sample, sequenced in a study of T cells after yellow fever vaccination. TCRdb called the 5' RACE reads again in MiXCR, with one record for every CDR3 protein. The table records fewer than 85,000 distinct CDR3 sequences, roughly 8% of them present only once. Sequencing used CD8+ T cells sorted from PBMCs, obtained on the day of the yellow fever booster vaccination. Every receptor here comes from a man aged 30 to 45 who received the YFV17D yellow fever vaccine. CDR3s include the opening cysteine and the closing phenylalanine or tryptophan. A D gene is named only where the DNA matches it firmly. Size is stated for part of the rows, as once, few or many counts, or as a class when the clone is expanded.

cdr3_aa	cdr3_nt	d_call	v_call	j_call	clone_size
CASRPSATDTQYF	TGTGCCAGCAGACCCTCTGCGACAGATACGCAGTATTTT	NA	TRBV3-1	TRBJ2-3	NA
CASSYSAGRSYNEQFF	TGTGCCAGCAGTTACTCTGCGGGACGGTCCTACAATGAGCAGTTCTTC	NA	TRBV6-2/TRBV6-3	TRBJ2-1	many
CSVRVSGISYEQYF	TGCAGCGTCCGCGTCAGCGGGATCTCCTACGAGCAGTACTTC	TRBD2	TRBV29-1	TRBJ2-7	NA
CASSPGSSYNEQFF	TGTGCCAGCAGTCCGGGCAGCTCCTACAATGAGCAGTTCTTC	NA	TRBV12-3/TRBV12-4	TRBJ2-1	NA
CASCPLLTSTDTQYF	TGTGCCAGCTGCCCTCTGTTGACTAGCACAGATACGCAGTATTTT	NA	TRBV6-1	TRBJ2-3	few
CAWSVSSYHEQYF	TGTGCCTGGAGTGTATCTAGCTACCACGAGCAGTACTTC	NA	TRBV30	TRBJ2-7	NA
CASSSPRLLAGGETQYF	TGTGCCAGCAGTTCCCCCAGACTGCTAGCGGGAGGAGAGACCCAGTACTTC	TRBD2	TRBV28	TRBJ2-5	many
CASSPRGLAGTYEQYF	TGTGCCAGCAGCCCGAGGGGCCTAGCGGGCACCTACGAGCAGTACTTC	TRBD2	TRBV4-2	TRBJ2-7	NA
CASSQTSPGLAGSGETQYF	TGTGCCAGCAGCCAAACTTCCCCCGGACTAGCGGGATCGGGGGAGACCCAGTACTTC	TRBD2	TRBV3-1	TRBJ2-5	NA
CASSQEGAGVGDTQYF	TGTGCCAGCAGCCAAGAAGGCGCGGGAGTAGGAGATACGCAGTATTTT	TRBD2	TRBV3-1	TRBJ2-3	NA
CASSPPNSYNEQFF	TGTGCCAGCTCCCCCCCGAACTCCTACAATGAGCAGTTCTTC	NA	TRBV27	TRBJ2-1	many
CASGPGLAPYNEQFF	TGTGCCAGCGGCCCCGGACTAGCGCCGTACAATGAGCAGTTCTTC	TRBD2	TRBV4-2	TRBJ2-1	NA
CASSVCGGRPLSSYNEQFF	TGTGCCAGCAGTGTTTGTGGCGGGAGGCCCCTGAGCTCCTACAATGAGCAGTTCTTC	TRBD2	TRBV6-1	TRBJ2-1	NA
CASSLRRAPGELFF	TGTGCCAGCAGTCTACGTAGGGCACCCGGGGAGCTGTTTTTT	NA	TRBV28	TRBJ2-2	few
CASSSGTSGRGNEQFF	TGTGCCAGCAGCTCGGGGACTAGCGGGAGGGGAAATGAGCAGTTCTTC	TRBD2	TRBV7-8	TRBJ2-1	NA
CASLTGELFF	TGTGCCAGCCTCACCGGGGAGCTGTTTTTT	NA	TRBV7-9	TRBJ2-2	few
CASSDDSTSSYNEQFF	TGTGCCAGCAGCGACGACTCGACGAGCTCCTACAATGAGCAGTTCTTC	NA	TRBV7-2	TRBJ2-1	NA
CAWSVLSEQFF	TGTGCCTGGAGTGTGCTATCGGAGCAGTTCTTC	NA	TRBV30	TRBJ2-1	NA
CATSRDRGLYEQYF	TGTGCCACCAGCAGAGATCGGGGTCTCTACGAGCAGTACTTC	NA	TRBV15	TRBJ2-7	few
CASSPNRAGLIQYF	TGCGCCAGCAGCCCTAACAGGGCCGGTCTCATTCAGTACTTC	NA	TRBV5-1	TRBJ2-4	few
CASSFGGGHEKLFF	TGCGCCAGCAGCTTTGGAGGGGGCCATGAAAAACTGTTTTTT	TRBD1	TRBV5-1	TRBJ1-4	many
CASSSGEAFF	TGTGCCAGCAGCTCGGGTGAAGCTTTCTTT	NA	TRBV7-9	TRBJ1-1	NA
CASSNGLADTYTDTQYF	TGTGCCAGCAGCAACGGACTAGCGGACACCTACACAGATACGCAGTATTTT	TRBD2	TRBV5-5	TRBJ2-3	NA
CASSLAAGQGLNTEAFF	TGTGCCAGCAGCTTAGCGGCTGGTCAGGGTCTGAACACTGAAGCTTTCTTT	NA	TRBV7-6	TRBJ1-1	NA
CASSKPQTGEAHEQYF	TGTGCCAGCAGTAAACCCCAGACAGGAGAAGCCCACGAGCAGTACTTC	NA	TRBV6-1	TRBJ2-7	NA
CSDDHGLKGETQYF	TGCAGTGACGACCATGGTCTAAAGGGAGAGACCCAGTACTTC	NA	TRBV20-1	TRBJ2-5	many
CASSPAGTGTPYEQYF	TGTGCCAGCAGCCCTGCGGGGACAGGGACCCCCTACGAGCAGTACTTC	TRBD1	TRBV7-2	TRBJ2-7	few
CASSSPVPASGQETQYF	TGTGCCAGCAGCTCTCCGGTACCCGCTAGCGGCCAAGAGACCCAGTACTTC	TRBD2	TRBV7-9	TRBJ2-5	many
CASSSGLAGVETQYF	TGTGCCAGCAGTTCCGGACTAGCGGGAGTAGAGACCCAGTACTTC	TRBD2	TRBV6-2/TRBV6-3	TRBJ2-5	NA
CASRVTVNTEAFF	TGCGCCAGCAGGGTAACGGTGAACACTGAAGCTTTCTTT	NA	TRBV5-1	TRBJ1-1	few
CASSQGQTSTQYF	TGTGCCAGCAGCCAGGGACAAACCTCGACCCAGTACTTC	NA	TRBV6-1	TRBJ2-5	many
CASSSIRQASYEQYF	TGTGCCAGCAGCTCGATTCGACAGGCGTCCTACGAGCAGTACTTC	NA	TRBV5-6	TRBJ2-7	NA
CASRPGQGDSPLHF	TGTGCCAGCAGACCAGGACAGGGGGATTCACCCCTCCACTTT	TRBD1	TRBV7-9	TRBJ1-6	many
CASSYSKDRGLNEQFF	TGTGCCAGCAGTTACTCGAAGGACAGGGGGCTTAATGAGCAGTTCTTC	TRBD1	TRBV6-2/TRBV6-3	TRBJ2-1	few
CSARRDGYEPYEQYF	TGCAGTGCTAGAAGAGACGGATACGAACCGTACGAGCAGTACTTC	NA	TRBV20-1	TRBJ2-7	few
CSAPQGTDTQYF	TGCAGTGCTCCCCAGGGCACAGATACGCAGTATTTT	NA	TRBV20-1	TRBJ2-3	few